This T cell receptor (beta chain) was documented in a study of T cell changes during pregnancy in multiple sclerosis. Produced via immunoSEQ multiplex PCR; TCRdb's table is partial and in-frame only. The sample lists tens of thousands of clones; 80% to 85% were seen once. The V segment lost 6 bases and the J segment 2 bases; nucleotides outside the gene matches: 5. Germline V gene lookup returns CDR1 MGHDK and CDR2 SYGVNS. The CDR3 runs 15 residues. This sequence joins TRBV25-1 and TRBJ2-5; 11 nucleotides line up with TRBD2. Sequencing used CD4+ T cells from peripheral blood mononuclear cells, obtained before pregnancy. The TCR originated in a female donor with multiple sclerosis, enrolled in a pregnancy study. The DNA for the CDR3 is TGTGCCAGCAGAATGGGACTAGCGGTTCAAGAGACCCAGTACTTC. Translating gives CASRMGLAVQETQYF.